Sequencing of this T cell receptor (beta chain) was carried out in a study of blood T cells in healthy people across ages. Whole-study results and caveats: Naive T cell percentage and TCR beta diversity correlated strongly. Total diversity from one million sequenced T cells was likely underestimated.

This clonotype has just a few counts. What it binds is unknown. This CDR3 comprises 12 residues. Germline V lookup: CDR1 DFQATT, CDR2 SNEGSKA (reference sequence). Between the trimmed V and J ends, which lost 5 bases and 5 bases, there was a span of 10 bases. The second PCR ran about 6 to 12 cycles with a sample-barcoded 5' primer and J-beta primers. Carrying 12 random nucleotides, a template-switch adaptor labeled each individual cDNA molecule. CDR3-containing paired-end reads numbering at least 2.5 million came from each sample. One entry per CDR3 protein, called by TCRdb with MiXCR from the 5' RACE reads. The table shows roughly 700,000 distinct CDR3 sequences, with 49% occurring only once.

The clonotype comes from a woman aged 55-70 years in good health. This rearrangement joins TRBV20-1 to TRBJ2-1, with a weak D call TRBD1 (6 bases). Input material: blood. The CDR3 DNA reads as TGCAGTGCTGCCTCAGGGGACAATGAGCAGTTCTTC. Protein product: CSAASGDNEQFF.